The sequence of this T cell receptor (beta chain) was determined in a study of CD8 T cells in ankylosing spondylitis. Notes on this clonotype: No antigen is known for it.

Quantitative 5'-RACE with molecular barcodes was used to make the TCR beta libraries. TCRdb ran MiXCR on the 5' RACE reads and lists one entry per CDR3 protein. The sample holds 390,000 or so distinct CDR3 sequences, about a fifth seen once. Study-wide results and limits: Significantly higher representation of disease-linked clones was reported for matched ankylosing spondylitis synovial fluid. There were earlier reports of some motif variants in reactive arthritis synovial fluid and blood. Disease-linked clones displayed a CD8+ phenotype and appeared relatively rarely in peripheral blood. Apparently characteristic of ankylosing spondylitis blood was a TCR beta motif (roughly eight highly homologous variants).

CDR3 length equals 15 residues. CDR1 ENHRY and CDR2 SYGVKD come from the germline V gene. Germline trimming cut 5 bases from V and 2 bases from J; bases unmatched to any gene: 5. The material sequenced was blood, either unsorted or a sorted T cell fraction (not recorded which). The chain carries TRBV10-3 and TRBJ2-3; 9 nucleotides agree with TRBD2. The sequence came from a male donor with ankylosing spondylitis. CDR3 DNA sequence: TGTGCCATCAGTCCCGGGACTAGCATCACAGATACGCAGTATTTT. Translating gives CAISPGTSITDTQYF.